A single sample is the source of the 25 T cell receptor beta chains below, sequenced in a study of blood T cells in healthy people across ages (dated by TCRdb to the mid-2010s). Receptor libraries were prepared by 5' RACE. TCRdb names Illumina HiSeq 2500 as the instrument used. A second PCR of about 7 to 12 cycles was performed with a sample-barcoded 5' primer and a J-beta primer mix. The public sequencing data were trimmed at Q25 with fastp and processed into clonotypes with MiXCR by TCRdb, which kept only in-frame beta chains. Rows merge per CDR3 protein into single entries with the most common DNA and genes. Here the sample has 1,500,000 or so distinct CDR3 sequences; approximately 60% occur a single time. The top ten clones comprise over 6.5% of the sample. The specimen sequenced was blood. These receptors were collected from a man aged 18 to 35 in good health.

The chain uses TRBV10-2 and TRBJ2-3; D is undetermined. Trimming took 2 bases from V and 0 from J, leaving 3 bases between them. The CDR3 loop spans 13 amino acids. The V gene's germline CDR1 is WSHSY and CDR2 SAAADI. CDR3 loop: CASSEESTDTQYF. The CDR3 DNA follows: TGCGCCAGCAGTGAGGAAAGCACAGATACGCAGTATTTT.

The chain uses TRBV7-2 and TRBJ1-2, with 7 bases matching TRBD1. Germline loops: CDR1 SGHTA, CDR2 FQGNSA. CDR3 length: 16 residues. The junction had 11 bases not matched to a gene; V was cut back by 5 bases and J by 2 bases. The CDR3 nucleotides are TGTGCCAGCAGCCAAGACGTTCCGGGACAGAACTATGGCTACACCTTC. It translates to CASSQDVPGQNYGYTF.

The chain links TRBV7-8 to TRBJ2-7; 13 bases agree with TRBD2. The DNA end is more similar to TRBJ2-5, so the J call may be wrong. Germline values: CDR1 SGHVS, CDR2 FQNEAQ. This CDR3 has 16 residues. This chain's CDR3 is CASSFTSGGAGETQYF. The CDR3 DNA sequence: TGTGCCAGCAGCTTTACTAGCGGGGGGGCTGGAGAGACCCAGTACTTC.

V is TRBV4-1 and J is TRBJ2-7; D may correspond to TRBD1 or TRBD2 (5 bases each). Trimming took off 5 bases at V and 3 bases at J, with 17 bases between the two ends. This CDR3 has 15 residues. Germline V lookup: CDR1 MGHRA, CDR2 YSYEKL. This CDR3 is CASSYRDGSNYEQYF. In DNA form, the CDR3 reads TGCGCCAGCAGCTACCGGGACGGATCCAACTACGAGCAGTACTTC.

The genes are TRBV7-6 and TRBJ2-3; 8 bases align to TRBD1. The length of the CDR3 is 15 residues. CDR1 is SGHVS and CDR2 is FNYEAQ in the germline V gene. Unmatched junction bases numbered 5, after V lost 2 bases and J lost 4 bases. The CDR3 reads CASSLLGQAADTQYF. DNA for the CDR3: TGTGCCAGCAGCTTACTGGGACAGGCAGCAGATACGCAGTATTTT.

The V and J genes are TRBV7-2 and TRBJ2-3; weak D call: TRBD2 (6 bases). Germline values: CDR1 SGHTA, CDR2 FQGNSA. The CDR3 spans 13 residues. V was pared by 5 bases and J by 5 bases, with 11 bases between. CDR3 coding DNA: TGTGCCAGCAGCCCGAGGAGGGGAGATACGCAGTATTTT. Its translation is CASSPRRGDTQYF.

CDR3 coding DNA: TGTGCCACCACACCGGCGGCACCTAGCACAGATACGCAGTATTTT. Translation gives CATTPAAPSTDTQYF. This chain joins TRBV10-3 and TRBJ2-3; unclear D gene. The V gene's germline CDR1 is ENHRY and CDR2 SYGVKD. V was clipped by 10 bases and J by 0 bases, with 17 bases between them. The length of the CDR3 is 15 residues.

The V call is TRBV18, the J call TRBJ1-5, with TRBD1 matching 9 bases. In germline, CDR1 is KGHSH, CDR2 LQKENI. This CDR3 spans 16 amino acids. With V trimmed by 2 bases and J by 2 bases, 4 bases remained unmatched. The DNA for the CDR3 is TGTGCCAGCTCACCAGGACAGGGGTATGGCAATCAGCCCCAGCATTTT. Encoded protein: CASSPGQGYGNQPQHF.

This clonotype was detected a few times. The CDR3 DNA is TGTGCCAGCAGCAAGATCCACACCCTAGTAAAGGCCTACGAGCAGTACTTC. Translating it yields CASSKIHTLVKAYEQYF. This chain uses TRBV21-1 with TRBJ2-7; the table's D call of TRBD2 was not tested on the DNA. TRBV21-1 constitutes a pseudogene. The CDR3 is made up of 17 amino acids.

The chain carries TRBV29-1 and TRBJ2-5, with TRBD1 matching over 7 bases. The CDR3 runs to 15 residues. CDR1 and CDR2 (germline): SQVTM, ANQGSEA. The J segment lost 1 base and the V segment lost 0 bases, leaving 5 bases of the junction unmatched. The CDR3 region is CSVEEKRGRQETQYF. CDR3 DNA sequence: TGCAGCGTTGAAGAGAAAAGGGGGCGCCAAGAGACCCAGTACTTC.

The V and J genes are TRBV6-6 and TRBJ2-3; TRBD2 might be the D (7 bases). With 5 bases removed from V and 5 bases from J, the gap between germline ends came to 14 bases. Germline V gene data show CDR1 as MNHNY and CDR2 as SVGAGI (reference sequence). This CDR3 contains 14 residues. CDR3 sequence (DNA): TGTGCCAGCAGTCGGGGAGGGGGAAGAGATACGCAGTATTTT. Residues: CASSRGGGRDTQYF.

The J gene is TRBJ2-7, the V gene TRBV20-1; D gene ambiguous. The germline V gene has CDR1 DFQATT and CDR2 SNEGSKA (reference sequence). V was trimmed by 2 bases and J by 2 bases, leaving 7 bases between them. This CDR3 contains 12 residues. The CDR3: CSARWTAYEQYF. The CDR3 region has the DNA TGCAGTGCTAGATGGACCGCCTACGAGCAGTACTTC.

V and J are TRBV6-2 or TRBV6-3 and TRBJ2-6, with a weak D call TRBD1 (5 bases). Germline values: CDR1 MNHEY, CDR2 SVGEGT. Trimming removed 1 base at V and 1 base at J, with 14 bases between. This CDR3 spans 18 amino acids. The DNA of the CDR3 is TGTGCCAGCAGTTACTTTGTCAGGGATCCGTCTGGGGCCAACGTCCTGACTTTC. It specifies CASSYFVRDPSGANVLTF.

This clonotype was detected a few times. V and J are TRBV25-1 and TRBJ2-3, with unresolved D. This CDR3 region has 11 residues. The V end was cut by 3 bases, the J end by 5 bases, with 3 bases between. Germline V gene sequence: CDR1 MGHDK, CDR2 SYGVNS. Here the CDR3 reads CASSEEDTQYF. The CDR3 DNA reads as TGTGCCAGCAGTGAGGAAGATACGCAGTATTTT.

J is TRBJ2-7 and V is TRBV3-1; perhaps TRBD1 as D (5 bases). V was shortened by 2 bases and J by 5 bases, with 16 bases between the two germline ends. The germline CDR1 and CDR2 sequences are LGHDT and YNNKEL (reference sequence). The CDR3 contains 15 residues. This CDR3 reads CASSQQPGPRDEQYF. The DNA of the CDR3 is TGTGCCAGCAGCCAACAACCAGGGCCAAGGGACGAGCAGTACTTC.

This clonotype has just a few counts. The chain couples TRBV6-6 to TRBJ2-3; 7 bases align to TRBD1. CDR1 and CDR2 (germline): MNHNY, SVGAGI (reference sequence). The junction had 1 base not matched to a gene; V was cut back by 6 bases and J by 4 bases. The CDR3 length is 12 residues. The CDR3 is CASRTGADTQYF. CDR3 DNA: TGTGCCAGCAGAACAGGGGCAGATACGCAGTATTTT.

This chain joins TRBV5-1 and TRBJ1-1; D not certain. V gave up 3 bases and J gave up 4 bases, with 13 bases separating them. The CDR3 runs to 14 residues. The germline gives CDR1 SGHRS, CDR2 YFSETQ. The CDR3 here is CASSSAILGTEAFF. The CDR3 DNA is TGCGCCAGCAGCTCCGCCATACTGGGCACTGAAGCTTTCTTT.

This clonotype was seen only a few times. The V call is TRBV12-3 or TRBV12-4, the J call TRBJ2-2; D is possibly TRBD1 (5 bases). Trimming pared 5 bases from V and 2 bases from J, leaving 9 bases between. The CDR3 covers 14 residues. The CDR3 coding sequence is TGTGCCAGCAGTACCGACAGCAACACCGGGGAGCTGTTTTTT. This encodes CASSTDSNTGELFF.

V is TRBV6-5 and J is TRBJ2-2; tentatively, D is TRBD1 (5 bases). V lost 2 bases and J lost 0, with 7 bases in between. Germline lookup yields CDR1 MNHEY and CDR2 SVGAGI. This CDR3 has 15 amino acids. CDR3 DNA sequence: TGTGCCAGCAGTTACGACAGTTCGAACACCGGGGAGCTGTTTTTT. Translation: CASSYDSSNTGELFF.

The chain links TRBV6-1 to TRBJ2-5, with D possibly being TRBD1 (6 bases). V shed 7 bases and J shed 2 bases, with 14 bases lying between them. From germline, CDR1 is MNHNS and CDR2 SASEGT. There are 14 residues in the CDR3. The CDR3 loop is CASTVSQGQETQYF. The CDR3 DNA reads TGTGCCAGCACGGTTTCTCAGGGGCAAGAGACCCAGTACTTC.

This clonotype was detected only once. This sequence joins TRBV11-2 and TRBJ2-4, with D perhaps being TRBD1 or TRBD2 (5 bases each). The V end was cut by 7 bases, the J end by 2 bases, with 21 bases between. The CDR3 has 17 amino acids. CDR1 is SGHAT and CDR2 is FQNNGV in the germline V gene. The CDR3 is CASTPVPDGGPKNIQYF. As DNA, the CDR3 is TGTGCCAGCACCCCTGTTCCAGATGGGGGACCCAAAAACATTCAGTACTTC.

The chain couples TRBV3-1 to TRBJ1-2; D gene unclear. Germline V gene sequence: CDR1 LGHDT, CDR2 YNNKEL (reference sequence). CDR3 size: 16 residues. Between the trimmed V and J ends, which lost 8 bases and 8 bases, there was a span of 27 bases. CDR3 loop: CASSDQPHFSEDGYTF. The CDR3 nucleotides read TGTGCCAGCTCCGATCAACCGCATTTCTCCGAGGACGGCTACACCTTC. Full variable domain (remainder filled in from reference TRBV3-1 and TRBJ1-2): DTAVSQTPKYLVTQMGNDKSIKCEQNLGHDTMYWYKQDSKKFLKIMFSYNNKELIINETVPNRFSPKSPDKAHLNLHINSLELGDSAVYFCASSDQPHFSEDGYTFGSGTRLTVV.

This clonotype appeared a few times. This chain uses TRBV9 with TRBJ2-5; TRBD2 agrees at 10 bases. Germline assignment: CDR1 SGDLS and CDR2 YYNGEE. J was trimmed by 5 bases and V by 4 bases; bases with no gene match: 5. The CDR3 totals 14 residues. CDR3 loop: CASSPLTSGETQYF. CDR3 in DNA: TGTGCCAGCAGCCCGTTGACTAGCGGGGAGACCCAGTACTTC.

V usage is TRBV6-1 and J usage is TRBJ2-1; the D is unclear. Germline loops: CDR1 MNHNS, CDR2 SASEGT. This CDR3 has 16 residues. The V end lost 6 bases, the J end lost 0 bases, and 15 bases lay between the germline ends. The CDR3 reads CASSPEQDFSYNEQFF. DNA for the CDR3: TGTGCCAGCAGCCCCGAACAAGACTTCTCCTACAATGAGCAGTTCTTC.

The J gene is TRBJ2-7, the V gene TRBV20-1; D is perhaps TRBD1 or TRBD2 (6 bases each). Trimming pared 8 bases from V and 2 bases from J, leaving 13 bases between. Germline V lookup: CDR1 DFQATT, CDR2 SNEGSKA (reference sequence). The CDR3 has 12 residues. CDR3 nucleotides: TGCAGTACTGAAGGGGGGACCTACGAGCAGTACTTC. Protein product: CSTEGGTYEQYF.